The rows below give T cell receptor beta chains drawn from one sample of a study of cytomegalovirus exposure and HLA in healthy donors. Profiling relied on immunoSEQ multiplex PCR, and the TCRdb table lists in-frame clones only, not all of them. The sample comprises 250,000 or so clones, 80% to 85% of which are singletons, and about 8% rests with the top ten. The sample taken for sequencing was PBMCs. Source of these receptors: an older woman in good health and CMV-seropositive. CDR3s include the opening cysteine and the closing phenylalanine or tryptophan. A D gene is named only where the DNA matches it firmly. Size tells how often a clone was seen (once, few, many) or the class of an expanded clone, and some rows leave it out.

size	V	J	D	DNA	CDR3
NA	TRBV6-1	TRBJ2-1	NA	TGTGCCAGCATCGGTCCTAGCTCCTACAATGAGCAGTTCTTC	CASIGPSSYNEQFF
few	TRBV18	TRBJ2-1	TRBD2	TGTGCCAGCTCACCAGGGCTAGCGGGAAACAATGAGCAGTTCTTC	CASSPGLAGNNEQFF
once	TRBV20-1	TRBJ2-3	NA	TGCAGTGCAATGACAGAGAATACGCAGTATTTT	CSAMTENTQYF
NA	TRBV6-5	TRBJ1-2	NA	TGTGCCAGCAGTTACTCGTTAACATCTGGCTACACCTTC	CASSYSLTSGYTF
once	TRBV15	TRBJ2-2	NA	TGTGCCACCAGCAGAGCCGGGAACGACGGGGAGCTGTTTTTT	CATSRAGNDGELFF
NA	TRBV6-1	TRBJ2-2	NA	TGTGCCAGCAGTGAAGTGGCGGGGAACCAGGGCAGGGTGAAGCTGTTTTTT	CASSEVAGNQGRVKLFF
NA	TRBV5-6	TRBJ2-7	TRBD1	TGTGCCAGCAGGTTCCCTGGACAGGACGAGCAGTACTTC	CASRFPGQDEQYF
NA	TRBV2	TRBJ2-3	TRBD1	TGTGCCAGCGGGGCTCGGGGGACAGGGAGGACAGATACGCAGTATTTT	CASGARGTGRTDTQYF
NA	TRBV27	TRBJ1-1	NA	TGTGCCAGCAGTCACCCAGGAGGGAACACTGAAGCTTTCTTT	CASSHPGGNTEAFF
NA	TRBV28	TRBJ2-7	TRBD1	TGTGCCAGCAGTCCCTGGCAGGGGGCATATGAGCAGTACTTC	CASSPWQGAYEQYF
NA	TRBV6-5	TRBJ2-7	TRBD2	TGTGCCAGCAGTTCCCTAGCGGGAGCGTACTCCTACGAGCAGTACTTC	CASSSLAGAYSYEQYF
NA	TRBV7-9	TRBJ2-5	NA	TGTGCCAGCAGCTTAGGCAGCCTGGAGGAGACCCAGTACTTC	CASSLGSLEETQYF
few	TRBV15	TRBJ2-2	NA	TGTGCCACCAGCGGGCAGAAGAACACCGGGGAGCTGTTTTTT	CATSGQKNTGELFF
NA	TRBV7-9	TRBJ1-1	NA	TGTGCCAGCGGAGGGCTAAATGAAGCTTTCTTT	CASGGLNEAFF
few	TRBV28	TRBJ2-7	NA	TGTGCCAGCAGTTTAAAAGGAGTCTACGAGCAGTACTTC	CASSLKGVYEQYF
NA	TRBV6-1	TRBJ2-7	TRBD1	TGTGCCAGCAGTGAAGGGACAGGGGGTTCGGACGAGCAGTACTTC	CASSEGTGGSDEQYF
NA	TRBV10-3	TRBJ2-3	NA	TGTGCCATCAGTGAGTCGGGGGCAGGGGTAACGCAGTATTTT	CAISESGAGVTQYF
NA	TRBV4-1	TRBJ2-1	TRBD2	TGCGCCAGCAGCCATATCTGGACTAGCGGGAGGGGCGACACCTACAATGAGCAGTTCTTC	CASSHIWTSGRGDTYNEQFF
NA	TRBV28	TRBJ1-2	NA	TGTGCCAGCAAGGGGCAGGGGCATGGCTACACCTTC	CASKGQGHGYTF
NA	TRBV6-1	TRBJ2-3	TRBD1	TGTGCCAGCAGTGCCCGGGACAGTCGTACGGATACGCAGTATTTT	CASSARDSRTDTQYF
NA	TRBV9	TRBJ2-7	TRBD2	TGTGCCAGCAGCGTAGGACTAGCGGGGGGGGTTTACGAGCAGTACTTC	CASSVGLAGGVYEQYF
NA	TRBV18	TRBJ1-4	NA	TGTGCCAGCTCACCTTACCAGGTGGCGGAAAAACTGTTTTTT	CASSPYQVAEKLFF
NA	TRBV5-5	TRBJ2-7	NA	TGTGCCAGCAGCTTGGGGGCCAGATACGAGCAGTACTTC	CASSLGARYEQYF
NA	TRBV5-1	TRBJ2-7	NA	TGCGCCAGCAGCTCCCTCAGCTCCTACGAGCAGTACTTC	CASSSLSSYEQYF
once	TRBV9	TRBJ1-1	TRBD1	TGTGCCAGCAGCGTATTGGGACAGGGGGTAACTGAAGCTTTCTTT	CASSVLGQGVTEAFF